Sequencing of this T cell receptor beta chain was carried out in a study of T cell responses to AZD1222 COVID-19 vaccine (dated by TCRdb to about 2021). For the study in its entirety: AZD1222 recipients given second doses at about 4 weeks or at about 12 weeks were pooled, since spike-specific TCR depth and breadth were not found to differ between the two schedules. Trial participants were enrolled by age into 18-55, 56-69 and 70-plus year subgroups, with roughly 150, 30 and 60 TCR-sequenced participants respectively. TCR sequencing covered 230 to 250 trial participants: 200 to 220 given two doses of AZD1222 and approximately 26 given two doses of MenACWY control vaccine.

The research as a whole found: Reportedly, close to half of the unique spike-specific TCRs recognized epitopes lying outside the regions that are mutated in the B.1.351 and B.1.1.7 variants. In the small 56-69-year group, the increase in depth fell short of significance, most likely because of low power. The vaccine-associated CD4 TCRs covered the entire spike protein, and the dominant responses fell in regions 160-218 and 743-854. Because no day 14 peak-response samples were available, the repertoires could be characterized only after the peak T cell response. Conclusions about previously exposed vaccinees are limited because only a handful of AZD1222 recipients were SARS-CoV-2 seropositive at baseline. After two AZD1222 doses, both the breadth and the depth of spike-specific TCRs were significantly higher than at day 0 and than in MenACWY recipients. Participants were mostly white British, with more females than males. The authors suggested clonal diversity may have been underestimated.

In the case of this clone: It lacks a known antigen. No clone much larger than this one lies a single base away; base qualities are absent.

This specimen's time point label, per the study, means: baseline before first vaccination. Vaccinee samples came from UK trials COV001 and COV002, including a single-blind randomized controlled phase 2/3 trial of AZD1222 (ChAdOx1 nCoV-19) in healthy adults. Trial participant PBMC samples were collected at day 0 and day 28 after the second dose for TCRbeta chain sequencing. The CDR3 regions of human TCRbeta chains were analyzed by immunosequencing. Concerning the study's data processing: TCRs in the repertoires were compared against a reference library of SARS-CoV-2-specific TCRs that had been generated with the MIRA antigen-specificity platform. Breadth was defined as the fraction of unique TCRs that were SARS-CoV-2-associated. Depth was defined as the fraction of total T cells that were SARS-CoV-2-associated. Using the MIRA data, each spike-specific TCR was mapped to the spike region that the TCR reacts to and placed in a CD4 or CD8 class. Log10-transformed breadth and depth values were compared by one-way ANOVA with Sidak's multiple comparisons tests. Imported from immuneACCESS, the table was reduced by TCRdb to in-frame sequences with V and J called. These copies leave out some clones; in studies compared against another copy, an unresolved V gene accounts for under half, and the cause of the remainder is not known. That table furnishes V, J and clone size, whereas the DNA furnished D and trimming. The sample contains approximately 94,000 clones, about nine tenths of them found a single time. 1.7% of the sample is in the top ten clones.

The sequencing here drew on peripheral blood, taken on day 0 of AZD1222 vaccination. This clonotype was obtained from an adult in good health.

The CDR3 in this case is CASSSLWTGSNTEAFF. The sequenced DNA is TGTGCCAGCAGTTCCCTTTGGACAGGGTCGAACACTGAAGCTTTCTTT. The V and J genes are TRBV28 and TRBJ1-1, and TRBD1 matches 8 of the central bases. At the junction V is shortened by 4 bases and J by 1 base; bases outside the gene matches: 8. The germline V gene gives CDR1 as MDHEN and CDR2 as SYDVKM. Reading from cysteine to phenylalanine, the CDR3 counts 16 amino acids. The sequence is cut down to CDR3 DNA, 48 bases in frame from base 1.